The T cell receptor beta chain described here comes from a study of post-analysis software for immune sequencing data. Study-wide results and caveats: Patients used about 5 TRBV segments, including TRBV5-6, TRBV5-1 and TRBV20-1, more often than controls.

Prepared TCR beta cDNA libraries contained unique molecular identifiers. TCRdb itself ran the PCR reads through MiXCR, one entry per CDR3 protein. This table holds roughly 700,000 distinct CDR3 sequences, about 27% found once. For this clonotype: Antigen: not known.

Germline V lookup: CDR1 SEHNR, CDR2 FQNEAQ (reference sequence). The CDR3 runs 16 residues. V was clipped by 5 bases and J by 4 bases; unmatched bases: 11. The specimen sequenced was blood. The V call is TRBV7-9, the J call TRBJ2-4, with TRBD2 matching over 7 bases. The sequence was obtained from a girl aged 10 to 17 with multiple sclerosis. DNA for the CDR3: TGTGCCAGCAGCCCTAGCGGTGGCAGAATTAAAAACATTCAGTACTTC. It codes for CASSPSGGRIKNIQYF.